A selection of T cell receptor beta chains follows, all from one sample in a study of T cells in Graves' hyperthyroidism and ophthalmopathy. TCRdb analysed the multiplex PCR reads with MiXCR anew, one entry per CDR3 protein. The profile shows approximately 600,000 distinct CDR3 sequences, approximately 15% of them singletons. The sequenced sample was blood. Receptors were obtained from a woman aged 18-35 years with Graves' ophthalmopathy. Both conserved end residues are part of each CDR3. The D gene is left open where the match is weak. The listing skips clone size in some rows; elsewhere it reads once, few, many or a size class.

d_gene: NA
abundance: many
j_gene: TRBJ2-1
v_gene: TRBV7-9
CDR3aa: CASSLAERLSPPEEQFF
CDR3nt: TGTGCCAGCAGCTTAGCTGAAAGACTCTCCCCCCCGGAGGAGCAGTTCTTC

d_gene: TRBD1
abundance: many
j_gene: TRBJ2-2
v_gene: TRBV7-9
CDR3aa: CASSLGLGQTVTGELFF
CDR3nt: TGTGCCAGCAGCTTAGGGCTGGGACAGACGGTCACCGGGGAGCTGTTTTTT

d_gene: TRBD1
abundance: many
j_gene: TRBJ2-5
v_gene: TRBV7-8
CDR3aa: CASSLRDSGWDRETRYF
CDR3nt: TGTGCCAGCAGCCTTAGGGACAGTGGGTGGGATCGAGAGACCCGGTACTTC

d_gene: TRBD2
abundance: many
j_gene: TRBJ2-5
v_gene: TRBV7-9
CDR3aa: CASSLLAGDETQYF
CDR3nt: TGTGCCAGCAGCTTACTAGCGGGAGACGAGACCCAGTACTTC

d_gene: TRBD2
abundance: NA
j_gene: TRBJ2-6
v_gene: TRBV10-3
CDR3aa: CAIAGGVSGANVLTF
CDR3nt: TGTGCCATAGCGGGAGGGGTCTCTGGGGCCAACGTCCTGACTTTC

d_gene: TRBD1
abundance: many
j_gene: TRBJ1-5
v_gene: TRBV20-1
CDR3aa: CSARNMDRGDNQPQHF
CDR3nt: TGCAGTGCTAGAAATATGGACAGGGGAGACAATCAGCCCCAGCATTTT

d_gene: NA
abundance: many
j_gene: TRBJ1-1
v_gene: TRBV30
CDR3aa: CAWKIGRDTEPYTEAFF
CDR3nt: TGTGCCTGGAAAATCGGCCGGGACACTGAACCTTACACTGAAGCTTTCTTT

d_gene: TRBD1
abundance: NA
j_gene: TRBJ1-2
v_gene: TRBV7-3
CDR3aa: CASSLTGTGGNYGYTF
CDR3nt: TGTGCCAGCAGCTTAACTGGGACAGGGGGCAACTATGGCTACACCTTC

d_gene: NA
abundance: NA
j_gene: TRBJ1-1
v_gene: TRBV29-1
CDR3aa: CSVVDTEAFF
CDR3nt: TGCAGCGTTGTAGACACTGAAGCTTTCTTT

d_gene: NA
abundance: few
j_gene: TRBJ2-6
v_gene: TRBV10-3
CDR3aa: CAISDQARVGANVLTF
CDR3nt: TGTGCCATCAGTGACCAGGCCAGAGTCGGGGCCAACGTCCTGACTTTC

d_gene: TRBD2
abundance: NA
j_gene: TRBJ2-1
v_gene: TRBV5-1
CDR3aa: CASSLELADEQFF
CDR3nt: TGCGCCAGCAGCTTGGAACTAGCGGATGAGCAGTTCTTC

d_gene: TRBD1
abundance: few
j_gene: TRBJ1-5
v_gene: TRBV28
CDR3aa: CASRATGTRLNSNQPQHF
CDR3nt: TGTGCCAGCAGGGCGACAGGGACCCGCTTGAATAGCAATCAGCCCCAGCATTTT

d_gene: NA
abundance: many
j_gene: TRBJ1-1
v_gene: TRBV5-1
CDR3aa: CASSLDNGLTEAFF
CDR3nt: TGCGCCAGCAGCTTGGACAACGGTCTGACTGAAGCTTTCTTT

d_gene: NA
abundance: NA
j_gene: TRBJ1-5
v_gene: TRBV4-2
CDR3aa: CASSQDPGQLSNQPQHF
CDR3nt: TGTGCCAGCAGCCAAGATCCTGGGCAGCTTAGCAATCAGCCCCAGCATTTT

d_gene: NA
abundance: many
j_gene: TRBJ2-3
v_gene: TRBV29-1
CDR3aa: CSVEGLGGTDTQYF
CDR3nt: TGCAGCGTTGAAGGGCTAGGGGGCACAGATACGCAGTATTTT

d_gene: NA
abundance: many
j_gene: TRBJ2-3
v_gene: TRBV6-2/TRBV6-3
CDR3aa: CASSYGWAGLEVDTQYF
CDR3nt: TGTGCCAGCAGTTACGGCTGGGCTGGGCTAGAGGTAGATACGCAGTATTTT

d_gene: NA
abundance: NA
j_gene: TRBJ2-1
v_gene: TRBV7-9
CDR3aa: CASSPRTTNEQFF
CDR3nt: TGTGCCAGCAGCCCTAGGACTACCAATGAGCAGTTCTTC

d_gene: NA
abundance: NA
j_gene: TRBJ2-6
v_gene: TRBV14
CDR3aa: CASSQDLQDSGANVLTF
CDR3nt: TGTGCCAGCAGCCAAGATCTACAGGACTCTGGGGCCAACGTCCTGACTTTC

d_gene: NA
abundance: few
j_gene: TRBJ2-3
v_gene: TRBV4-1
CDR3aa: CASSQAGRVVDTQYF
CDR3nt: TGCGCCAGCAGCCAAGCGGGCAGGGTGGTAGATACGCAGTATTTT

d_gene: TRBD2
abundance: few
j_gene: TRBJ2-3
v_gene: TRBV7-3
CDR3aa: CASGGGLVPDTQYF
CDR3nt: TGTGCCAGCGGCGGGGGACTAGTCCCAGATACGCAGTATTTT

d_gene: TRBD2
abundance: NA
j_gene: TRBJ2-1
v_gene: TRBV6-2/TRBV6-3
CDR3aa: CASSYSFGLAGAGNEQFF
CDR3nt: TGTGCCAGCAGTTACTCCTTCGGGCTAGCGGGAGCCGGGAATGAGCAGTTCTTC

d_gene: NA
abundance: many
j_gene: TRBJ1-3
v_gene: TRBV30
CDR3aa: CAWETHSGNTIYF
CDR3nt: TGTGCCTGGGAGACCCACTCTGGAAACACCATATATTTT

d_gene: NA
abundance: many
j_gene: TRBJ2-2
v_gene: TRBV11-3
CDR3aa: CASSLDYAMDRANTGELFF
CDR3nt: TGTGCCAGCAGCTTAGATTACGCTATGGACAGAGCGAACACCGGGGAGCTGTTTTTT

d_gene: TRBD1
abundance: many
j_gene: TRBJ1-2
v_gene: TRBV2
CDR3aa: CASNDQGDYGYTF
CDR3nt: TGTGCCAGCAATGACCAGGGGGACTATGGCTACACCTTC

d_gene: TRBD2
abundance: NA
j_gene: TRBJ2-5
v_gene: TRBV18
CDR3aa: CASSPGLWREPETQYF
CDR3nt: TGTGCCAGCTCACCGGGCCTTTGGCGGGAGCCGGAGACCCAGTACTTC

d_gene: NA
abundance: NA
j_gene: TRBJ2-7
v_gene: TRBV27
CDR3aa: CASSSTGPRDEQYF
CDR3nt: TGTGCCAGCAGTTCTACAGGGCCTAGGGACGAGCAGTACTTC

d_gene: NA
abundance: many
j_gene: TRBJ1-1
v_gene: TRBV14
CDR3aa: CASSQEGAANTEAFF
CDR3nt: TGTGCCAGCAGCCAAGAGGGGGCAGCGAACACTGAAGCTTTCTTT

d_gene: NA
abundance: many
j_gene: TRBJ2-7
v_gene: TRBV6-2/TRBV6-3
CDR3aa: CASSYSDKNEQYF
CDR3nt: TGTGCCAGCAGTTACTCTGACAAGAACGAGCAGTACTTC

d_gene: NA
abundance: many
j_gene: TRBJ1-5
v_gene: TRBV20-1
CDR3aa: CSALRQLLNQPQHF
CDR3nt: TGCAGTGCCTTACGACAGTTATTGAATCAGCCCCAGCATTTT

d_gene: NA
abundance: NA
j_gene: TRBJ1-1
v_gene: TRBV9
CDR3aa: CASSKGGLVNTEAFF
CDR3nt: TGTGCCAGCTCGAAGGGGGGGCTGGTGAACACTGAAGCTTTCTTT

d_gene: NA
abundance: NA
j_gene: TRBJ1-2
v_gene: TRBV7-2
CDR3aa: CASSLFYYGYTF
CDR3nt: TGTGCCAGCAGCCTCTTTTACTATGGCTACACCTTC

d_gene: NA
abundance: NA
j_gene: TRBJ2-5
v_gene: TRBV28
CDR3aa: CASSYTWDVKETQYF
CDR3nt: TGTGCCAGCAGTTATACCTGGGACGTGAAAGAGACCCAGTACTTC

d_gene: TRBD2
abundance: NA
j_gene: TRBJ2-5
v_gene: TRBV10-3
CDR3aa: CAILAGNQETQYF
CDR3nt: TGTGCCATACTAGCGGGAAACCAAGAGACCCAGTACTTC

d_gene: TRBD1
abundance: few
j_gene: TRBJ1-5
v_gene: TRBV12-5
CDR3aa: CASGLVLGQDNQPQHF
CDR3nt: TGTGCTAGTGGTTTGGTACTCGGACAGGACAATCAGCCCCAGCATTTT

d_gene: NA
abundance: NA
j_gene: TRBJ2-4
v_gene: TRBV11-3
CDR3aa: CASSFQGTKNIQYF
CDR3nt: TGTGCCAGCAGCTTCCAGGGGACCAAAAACATTCAGTACTTC

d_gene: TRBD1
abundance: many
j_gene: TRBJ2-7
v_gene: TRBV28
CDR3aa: CASRSNRGWYEQYF
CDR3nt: TGTGCCAGCAGGTCCAACAGGGGGTGGTACGAGCAGTACTTC

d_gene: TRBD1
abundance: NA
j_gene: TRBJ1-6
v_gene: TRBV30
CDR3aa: CAWRQGSSYNSPLHF
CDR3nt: TGTGCCTGGAGACAGGGGAGCTCCTATAATTCACCCCTCCACTTT

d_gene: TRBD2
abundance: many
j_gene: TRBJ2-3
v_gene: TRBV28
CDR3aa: CATRRGGEGTDTQYF
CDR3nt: TGTGCCACACGACGTGGGGGGGAGGGAACAGATACGCAGTATTTT

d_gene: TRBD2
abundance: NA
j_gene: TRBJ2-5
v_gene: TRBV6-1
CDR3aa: CASILETSAKGTQYF
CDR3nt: TGTGCCAGCATCTTAGAGACTAGCGCTAAAGGGACCCAGTACTTC

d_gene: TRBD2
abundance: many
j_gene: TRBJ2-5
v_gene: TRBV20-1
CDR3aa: CSARETGTSGTFGTQYF
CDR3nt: TGCAGTGCTAGGGAAACCGGGACTAGCGGGACCTTTGGGACCCAGTACTTC

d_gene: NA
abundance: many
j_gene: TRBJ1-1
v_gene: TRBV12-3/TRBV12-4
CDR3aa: CASSLARVQNTEAFF
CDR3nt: TGTGCCAGCAGTTTAGCGCGGGTTCAGAACACTGAAGCTTTCTTT